This TCR beta chain comes out of a study of blood T cell repertoires in COVID-19. Germline V gives CDR1 SGDLS, CDR2 YYNGEE. The CDR3 is made up of 13 amino acids. Trimming took 7 bases from V and 5 from J, leaving 13 bases between them. Sequencing used immunoSEQ multiplex PCR; TCRdb keeps in-frame clones, though not all of them. The repertoire holds approximately 290,000 clones, with approximately 84% as singletons. The genes are TRBV9 and TRBJ2-1, with TRBD1 as a possible D gene (6 bases). Sequenced input: peripheral blood. This clonotype was obtained from a person aged 70 to 85 with COVID-19, enrolled during active disease. The CDR3 bases are TGTGCCAGCCCACAGGGTGGCGACAATGAGCAGTTCTTC. This codes for CASPQGGDNEQFF.